This passage covers 21 T cell receptor beta chains from one sample sequenced in a study of cytomegalovirus exposure and HLA in healthy donors. Assay: immunoSEQ multiplex PCR; the TCRdb copy retains only in-frame clones and omits some. The data show roughly 75,000 clones, roughly 94% seen once. Sequencing was performed on PBMCs. The receptor set was obtained from a woman aged 18-35 years in good health and CMV-seropositive.

The chain uses TRBV5-4 and TRBJ2-1, with a tentative D call TRBD2 (7 bases). CDR1 is SGHNT and CDR2 is YYREEE in the germline V gene (reference sequence). V was clipped by 0 bases and J by 6 bases, with 19 bases between them. The length of the CDR3 is 17 residues. The CDR3 coding sequence is TGTGCCAGCAGCTTGGGGGGAGGGGGGAATTTGGGCAATGAGCAGTTCTTC. As protein: CASSLGGGGNLGNEQFF.

This clone was recorded a few times. The CDR3 region is CASEALNTEAFF. CDR3 nucleotides: TGTGCCAGCGAGGCTCTTAACACTGAAGCTTTCTTT. The chain links TRBV5-4 to TRBJ1-1; D gene ambiguous. Trimming removed 7 bases at V and 2 bases at J, with 9 bases between. CDR1 is SGHNT, CDR2 YYREEE, per germline (reference sequence). CDR3 size: 12 residues.

A single count supports this clone. V usage is TRBV30 and J usage is TRBJ2-1; no clear D gene. The CDR3 is 12 amino acids. The germline V gene encodes CDR1 GTSNPN and CDR2 SVGIG (reference sequence). V was pared by 0 bases and J by 9 bases, with 9 bases between. The CDR3 sequence: CAWSVQFAEQFF. CDR3 nucleotide sequence: TGTGCCTGGAGTGTTCAGTTTGCTGAGCAGTTCTTC. The full variable domain, with the rest looked up from reference TRBV30 and TRBJ2-1, is SQTIHQWPATLVQPVGSPLSLECTVEGTSNPNLYWYRQAAGRGLQLLFYSVGIGQISSEVPQNLSASRPQDRQFILSSKKLLLSDSGFYLCAWSVQFAEQFFGPGTRLTVL.

The V gene is TRBV25-1, the J gene TRBJ2-7; maybe TRBD2 (5 bases). This CDR3 is 14 amino acids long. Trimming took off 4 bases at V and 3 bases at J, with 13 bases between the two ends. CDR1 is MGHDK and CDR2 is SYGVNS in the germline V gene. The CDR3 loop reads CASSARTGIYEQYF. The CDR3 bases are TGTGCCAGCAGTGCCCGGACGGGGATCTACGAGCAGTACTTC.

As DNA, the CDR3 is TGTGCCTGGAGTCCAGGTAACACTGAAGCTTTCTTT. It encodes CAWSPGNTEAFF. The chain uses TRBV30 and TRBJ1-1; D is ambiguous. With 2 bases removed from V and 2 bases from J, the gap between germline ends came to 6 bases. This CDR3 comprises 12 residues. In germline, CDR1 is GTSNPN, CDR2 SVGIG (reference sequence).

This chain links TRBV2 with TRBJ1-2; 8 bases match TRBD1. The CDR3 consists of 13 residues. V trimming: 10 bases; J trimming: 4 bases; junction bases outside the gene matches: 8. Germline assignment: CDR1 SNHLY and CDR2 FYNNEI. The DNA of the CDR3 is TGTGCCACCCTGCAGGGGGCTGGCTATGGCTACACCTTC. Encoded protein: CATLQGAGYGYTF.

This sequence joins TRBV6-4 and TRBJ1-5; D is uncertain. Trimming took off 3 bases at V and 4 bases at J, with 7 bases between the two ends. The CDR3 is 13 residues long. From germline, CDR1 is MRHNA and CDR2 SNTAGT. The CDR3 loop reads CASSETENQPQHF. As DNA, the CDR3 is TGTGCCAGCAGTGAAACAGAAAATCAGCCCCAGCATTTT.

The chain links TRBV7-2 to TRBJ2-7; D perhaps matches TRBD2 (5 bases). Germline CDR1 reads SGHTA; CDR2 reads FQGNSA. Trimming pared 5 bases from V and 5 bases from J, leaving 16 bases between. This CDR3 is 14 amino acids long. The CDR3 is CASSRSGSWDEQYF. The CDR3 DNA is TGTGCCAGCAGCCGTTCGGGGAGTTGGGACGAGCAGTACTTC.

The V and J genes are TRBV18 and TRBJ2-4; 10 bases map to TRBD1. V shed 3 bases and J 3 bases; nucleotides not matched to a gene: 5. Germline V gives CDR1 KGHSH, CDR2 LQKENI. CDR3 length: 16 residues. The CDR3 DNA follows: TGTGCCAGCTCACCGACAGGGGGCTCTGTCAAAAACATTCAGTACTTC. Its protein is CASSPTGGSVKNIQYF.

The chain joins TRBV6-6 to TRBJ2-7; 8 bases fit TRBD1. Germline-derived CDR1 and CDR2 are MNHNY and SVGAGI (reference sequence). The CDR3 is 15 amino acids. Unmatched junction bases numbered 5, after V lost 0 bases and J lost 4 bases. CDR3 in amino acids: CASSYSTGEAYEQYF. CDR3 DNA sequence: TGTGCCAGCAGTTACTCGACAGGGGAGGCTTACGAGCAGTACTTC.

This chain joins TRBV19 and TRBJ1-2; 9 nucleotides line up with TRBD1. The CDR3 is 16 residues long. V lost 5 bases to trimming and J lost 5 bases; unmatched junction nucleotides: 12. Germline CDR1 and CDR2: LNHDA and SQIVND (reference sequence). This CDR3 is CASSSNGQGKGYGYTF. CDR3 nucleotide sequence: TGTGCCAGTAGTTCAAACGGACAGGGGAAAGGGTATGGCTACACCTTC. The whole variable domain, filled in from reference TRBV19 and TRBJ1-2, reads DGGITQSPKYLFRKEGQNVTLSCEQNLNHDAMYWYRQDPGQGLRLIYYSQIVNDFQKGDIAEGYSVSREKKESFPLTVTSAQKNPTAFYLCASSSNGQGKGYGYTFGSGTRLTVV.

V gene TRBV4-2 combines with J gene TRBJ2-1, with D maybe TRBD2 (6 bases). Germline CDR1 LGHNA, CDR2 YNFKEQ. V lost 0 bases to trimming and J lost 0 bases, with 12 bases between them. CDR3 size: 17 residues. The CDR3 bases are TGTGCCAGCAGCCAAGATGGGGGGAGTCACTCCTACAATGAGCAGTTCTTC. Its translation is CASSQDGGSHSYNEQFF.

CDR3: CASSDGLADIYEQYF. For the CDR3, the DNA is TGTGCCAGCAGCGACGGACTAGCGGACATCTACGAGCAGTACTTC. The chain uses TRBV12-1 and TRBJ2-7; the table's TRBD2 call for D was not verified on the DNA. TRBV12-1 is recorded as a pseudogene. The CDR3 has 15 residues.

The chain uses TRBV28 and TRBJ2-1; the match to TRBD1 covers 11 bases. In germline, CDR1 is MDHEN, CDR2 SYDVKM. V shed 5 bases and J 4 bases; nucleotides not matched to a gene: 13. The CDR3 runs 18 residues. The CDR3 protein is CASSPQPGQGAKYNEQFF. The CDR3 DNA sequence: TGTGCCAGCAGTCCCCAACCCGGACAGGGGGCAAAATACAATGAGCAGTTCTTC.

This sequence joins TRBV11-2 and TRBJ2-2, with D unclear. V lost 4 bases, J lost 7 bases, and 7 bases lay in between. Germline V gives CDR1 SGHAT, CDR2 FQNNGV. The CDR3 has 12 amino acids. CDR3 amino acids: CASSYFNGELFF. CDR3 bases: TGTGCCAGCAGCTACTTTAACGGGGAGCTGTTTTTT.

The rearrangement links TRBV5-1 to TRBJ1-4; TRBD1 aligns across 11 bases. V lost 4 bases and J lost 2; bases outside the gene matches: 16. The CDR3 is 20 amino acids. Germline lookup yields CDR1 SGHRS and CDR2 YFSETQ. In nucleotides, the CDR3 is TGCGCCAGCAGCCCGACCCGTGGGACAGGGGGGATACCTACTAATGAAAAACTGTTTTTT. Its translation is CASSPTRGTGGIPTNEKLFF.

The chain couples TRBV29-1 to TRBJ1-1; D may be TRBD1 (5 bases). Trimming stripped 2 bases from V and 3 bases from J, with 10 bases between. The CDR3 runs 13 residues. Germline values: CDR1 SQVTM, CDR2 ANQGSEA. CDR3 protein: CSVEWGVDTEAFF. CDR3 nucleotide sequence: TGCAGCGTTGAATGGGGGGTGGACACTGAAGCTTTCTTT.

The chain combines TRBV6-1 with TRBJ1-1; 10 bases fit TRBD1. The germline gives CDR1 MNHNS, CDR2 SASEGT. After removal of 0 bases from V and 7 bases from J, the junction contained 2 bases not matched to a gene. The CDR3 is 14 amino acids. The CDR3 spells CASSEAGTGVEAFF. For the CDR3, the DNA is TGTGCCAGCAGTGAAGCGGGGACAGGGGTTGAAGCTTTCTTT.

The chain employs TRBV7-8 and TRBJ1-1; tentative D call: TRBD1 (5 bases). The V gene's germline CDR1 is SGHVS and CDR2 FQNEAQ. The CDR3 totals 13 residues. Trimming removed 6 bases at V and 3 bases at J, with 11 bases between. The CDR3 nucleotides read TGTGCCAGCAGATTCGGGGGTGACACTGAAGCTTTCTTT. Translating it yields CASRFGGDTEAFF.

The gene calls are TRBV6-1 and TRBJ1-5; maybe TRBD1 (6 bases). Trimming removed 4 bases at V and 0 bases at J, with 16 bases between. The CDR3 covers 17 residues. CDR1 is MNHNS, CDR2 SASEGT, per germline. The CDR3 loop reads CASSAQPGTNSNQPQHF. CDR3 coding DNA: TGTGCCAGCAGTGCCCAGCCTGGGACAAATAGCAATCAGCCCCAGCATTTT.

The V and J genes are TRBV7-8 and TRBJ1-1; D unresolved. V was shortened by 1 base and J by 0 bases, with 18 bases between the two germline ends. From germline, CDR1 is SGHVS and CDR2 FQNEAQ. The CDR3 runs to 18 residues. This CDR3 reads CASSLVGRGRALNTEAFF. CDR3 in DNA: TGTGCCAGCAGCTTAGTTGGACGAGGGAGGGCTCTGAACACTGAAGCTTTCTTT.